The clone carrying this T cell receptor beta chain appeared a few times. Germline V gives CDR1 SNHLY, CDR2 FYNNEI. This CDR3 is built from 14 residues. V was pared by 7 bases and J by 6 bases, with 5 bases of the junction left unmatched. The sample is drawn from a study of blood T cell repertoires in COVID-19. Produced via immunoSEQ multiplex PCR; TCRdb's table is partial and in-frame only. The repertoire holds 85,000 to 90,000 clones, with roughly 78% as singletons. The genes are TRBV2 and TRBJ2-2, with 10 bases identical to TRBD1. Sequencing was performed on peripheral blood. This TCR derives from an elderly woman with acute or convalescent COVID-19. The CDR3 DNA is TGTGCCAGCACCGGGGACAGGGGATCCGGGGAGCTGTTTTTT. Translated, it gives CASTGDRGSGELFF.